The subject of this entry is one TCR beta chain. Its target antigen remains unknown. It has no much larger one-base neighbor in the sample; base qualities were not kept. This entry comes from a study of blood T cells in healthy people across ages (dated by TCRdb to 2013 to 2016). For the wider study: In model experiments, template switching captured about one uniquely barcoded TCR beta cDNA molecule for every two T cells. Using deep sequencing normalized with unique cDNA molecular identifiers, the study measured how TCR beta repertoire diversity changes with age. Four age groups were formed from the donors: young (average approximately 15 years), middle-aged (approximately 39), aged (62) and long-lived (roughly 81). For two donors (one aged 18 to 29 and one aged 80 or older), the study analyzed two additional independent replicas of 1 million unique cDNA reads from the same blood draw.

Library preparation used 5' RACE. Sequencing relied on an Illumina HiSeq 2500. A second PCR of roughly 7 to 11 cycles was performed with a sample-barcoded 5' primer and a J-beta primer mix. A unique molecular identifier was introduced onto each TCR beta cDNA molecule by a template-switch 5' adaptor carrying 12 random nucleotides. At least 2.5 million CDR3-containing paired-end reads were obtained from each sample. All of the RNA was converted into first-strand cDNA using the Mint cDNA synthesis kit, with a TRBC-specific oligonucleotide serving as the primer. Following uracil-DNA glycosylase treatment, a first 18-cycle PCR with universal primers M1SS and BC2_uni_R was performed on all cDNA. As for how the authors treated the data: Each sample was normalized by randomly selecting 1 million high-quality reads, each carrying a distinct molecular identifier. Reads sharing molecular identifiers were discarded rather than binned into consensus sequences. MiTCR, with a Q25 quality threshold and the strictest error-elimination algorithm, was used for CDR3 identification, clonotype clustering and error correction. Lower-bound total TCR beta diversity was estimated with a nonparametric unseen species model using Euler transformation. Using fastp trimming at Q25 and MiXCR clonotype assembly, TCRdb reanalyzed the public sequencing data and kept in-frame beta chains. Entries are consolidated by CDR3 protein sequence, retaining the most common genes and DNA. Clone size and V and J calls follow TCRdb, not the original study. Within this sample are approximately 960,000 distinct CDR3 sequences, with approximately 32% of them counted one time only. Of the sample, roughly 10% falls within the top ten clones.

The full study reports these points: Observed TCR beta diversity per million T cells fell roughly linearly with age, and a significant reduction was already apparent by age around 44. Total diversity estimates from one million sequenced T cells were considered lower bounds and underestimates. Compared with the aged group, the long-lived group had more naive CD4+ T cells, fewer expanded clones and increased TCR diversity, a pattern suggesting age selection. Conclusive comparison of naive and antigen-experienced compartments was prevented by the profiling of bulk unsorted PBMCs. Because donor CMV infection status was unknown, age-related changes in expanded clonotypes were potentially confounded. There was a strong correlation between observed TCR beta diversity and the percentage of naive T cells measured by flow cytometry.

Systemically healthy Caucasian individuals from Russia, 35 to 50 in total and aged roughly 6 to 100 years, were included as donors. Ten milliliters of peripheral blood were collected from each donor into EDTA-treated Vacutainer tubes. PBMCs were isolated by Ficoll-Paque density-gradient centrifugation, with at least 7 million obtained per sample. Trizol reagent was used to extract total RNA from PBMCs, with at least 6 micrograms per sample. Naive CD45RAhigh/CD27high T cell percentages were measured by flow cytometry on a PBMC aliquot from every donor. Reading the germline V gene gives CDR1 MGHDK and CDR2 SYGVNS. Counted from cysteine to phenylalanine, this CDR3 has 15 amino acids. Of all the DNA, just the CDR3 is kept, 45 bases in frame from base 1. Relative to germline, V is missing 5 bases and J is missing 8 bases, with 8 bases of the junction outside any gene match. The same specimen was also included in a second study, on T cells of mothers and their children. The second source states: Nine systemically healthy Caucasian individuals, comprising three mothers and their six children, were included as donors. cDNA synthesis consumed the entire amount of extracted RNA, loaded at about 1.6 ug RNA in each 15 ul reaction. In the second PCR, the M1S primer added sample barcodes and 2-4 random nucleotides. Over 8.5 million TCR beta CDR3 reads came from each mother, compared with approximately 3 million reads from each child. TCR recombination output is similarly shaped by thymic selection in related and unrelated pairs, with a minor effect exerted by inherited differences. Normalized repertoire overlap was always slightly but never significantly higher in related than unrelated mother-child pairs. With a sensitivity of about 100 clones per million clonotypes, no persistent microchimeric T cell clones were detected. Deep NGS was used in the study to compare the TCR beta repertoires of mothers and children and to look for features that separate related mother-child pairs from unrelated individuals. The mean age was roughly 44 +/- 4 years for the mothers and about 12 +/- 4 years for the children. After adapter ligation with NEBNext reagents, the libraries were sequenced on Illumina HiSeq 2000 with 100+100 nt paired-end reads. To avoid cross-contamination, the mother libraries and the child libraries were prepared a month apart and sequenced in separate runs. Between about 500,000 and 2,100,000 distinct TCR beta clonotypes were identified per donor. Naive TCR beta clonotypes were estimated from low-frequency clonotypes matched to each donor's FACS-determined naive share, without sorting.

The sequenced sample was blood. The sequence was obtained from a woman aged 40 to 50 in good health. The chain links TRBV25-1 with TRBJ1-4, with 10 central nucleotides matching TRBD1. The DNA sequence is given as TGTGCCAGCAGTCTACCGACAGGGGGCCGGGAAAAACTGTTTTTT. This gives the protein CASSLPTGGREKLFF.